Following are 13 T cell receptor beta chains from one sample sequenced in a study of tumor-infiltrating lymphocytes in primary liver carcinoma. With a constant-region primer, TCR beta cDNA was made from approximately 450 ng of total RNA. Investigators got TCR beta libraries out of three nested multiplex PCR rounds, done with slightly modified ARM-PCR. Running roughly 10 cycles apiece, the first two PCR rounds relied on TRBV1-TRBV30 forward primers together with a C-beta reverse primer. One entry per CDR3 protein results from TCRdb running MiXCR on the multiplex PCR reads. The sample carries approximately 330,000 distinct CDR3 sequences, about two thirds recorded once. Alongside blood RNA obtained from unsorted whole blood, germline DNA was also extracted. Sequences were obtained from peripheral blood. These receptors all stem from a man between 35 and 55 years old with primary liver carcinoma and hepatitis B virus infection.

The V gene is TRBV12-3 or TRBV12-4, the J gene TRBJ2-2, with 7 positions matching TRBD1. CDR3 length equals 16 residues. The J segment lost 4 bases and the V segment lost 2 bases, leaving 7 bases of the junction unmatched. CDR3 residues: CASSLMMTGSTGELFF. Here the CDR3 DNA reads TGTGCCAGCAGTTTAATGATGACAGGGTCCACCGGGGAGCTGTTTTTT.

V and J are TRBV9 and TRBJ2-7; no clear D. This CDR3 has 13 residues. Per the germline V gene, CDR1 is SGDLS and CDR2 is YYNGEE. Trimming took 1 base from V and 6 from J, leaving 11 bases between them. CDR3 in amino acids: CASSVRVIGEQYF. In DNA form, the CDR3 reads TGTGCCAGCAGCGTAAGGGTAATCGGCGAGCAGTACTTC.

To note about this clonotype: Being one base from a much bigger clone, this may be a read error. The chain uses TRBV6-1 and TRBJ1-6, with D unclear. CDR3 length: 13 residues. The germline V gene has CDR1 MNHNS and CDR2 SASEGT. V lost 5 bases and J lost 9, with 11 bases in between. The CDR3 spells CASSRHESSPLHF. The CDR3, as DNA: TGTGCCAGCAGTCGGCATGAGAGTTCACCCCTCCACTTT.

Comment on this clonotype: A read error may account for a junction end that differs from germline. The chain combines TRBV24-1 with TRBJ2-1, with D unclear. The germline gives CDR1 KGHDR, CDR2 SFDVKD. The CDR3 consists of 18 residues. This CDR3 reads CAISDPGREQSSYNEQFF. The DNA for the CDR3 is TGTGCCATCAGTGATCCTGGACGAGAGCAGAGCTCCTACAATGAACAGTTCTTC.

The gene calls are TRBV5-1 and TRBJ2-1; D uncertain. Trimming removed 4 bases from V and 4 bases from J, with 12 bases in between. The CDR3 contains 14 residues. Per the germline V gene, CDR1 is SGHRS and CDR2 is YFSETQ. The CDR3 nucleotides read TGCGCCAGCAGCGTTGGGGTCACATACAATGAGCAGTTCTTC. It yields the protein CASSVGVTYNEQFF.

This clonotype appeared a single time. This may be a read error, as it is one base from a much larger clone. The chain carries TRBV14 and TRBJ1-1; 9 bases agree with TRBD1. The CDR3 contains 15 residues. Germline loops: CDR1 SGHDN, CDR2 FVKESK. For the CDR3, the DNA is TGTGCCAGCAGCCAAGTCCTTACAGGGGGCACTGAAGGTTTCTTT. Protein: CASSQVLTGGTEGFF.

On this clonotype itself: One end of the junction fails to match germline, which may point to a read error. This CDR3 is CAISEFSGRGTQETQHF. DNA for the CDR3: TGTGCCATCAGTGAGTTCTCGGGACGGGGGACCCAAGAGACCCAGCACTTC. The chain has TRBV10-3 and TRBJ2-5; D might be TRBD2 (6 bases). The CDR3 contains 17 residues. CDR1 and CDR2 (germline): ENHRY, SYGVKD.

As regards this clonotype: A much larger clonotype is one base distant, so this may be a read error. Because the CDR3 is missing its conserved closing phenylalanine or tryptophan, this is likely a read error. The gene calls are TRBV12-3 or TRBV12-4 and TRBJ2-5; no clear D. The CDR3 covers 13 residues. V was pared by 2 bases and J by 2 bases, with 6 bases between. The CDR3 bases are TGTGCCAGCAGTTTAAACGGTCAAGAGACCCAGTACTCC. It specifies CASSLNGQETQYS.

The chain carries TRBV5-6 and TRBJ1-5, with no clear D. V was pared by 3 bases and J by 4 bases, with 8 bases between. The germline V gene encodes CDR1 SGHDT and CDR2 YYEEEE. CDR3 length: 13 amino acids. CDR3 protein: CASSSCRNQPQHF. The CDR3 coding sequence is TGTGCCAGCAGCTCCTGCAGGAATCAGCCCCAGCATTTT.

A remark on this clonotype: A much larger clone is a single base away; this may be a read error. The chain has TRBV14 and TRBJ2-1; D may correspond to TRBD1 or TRBD2 (5 bases each). The germline V gene encodes CDR1 SGHDN and CDR2 FVKESK. CDR3 size: 15 residues. V was clipped by 6 bases and J by 4 bases, with 16 bases between them. CDR3 bases: TGTGCCAGCAGAAGTATGGGGGACCCGTACAATGAGCAGTTCTTC. Amino acid sequence: CASRSMGDPYNEQFF.

With respect to this clonotype: The junction departs from the called germline gene at one end, perhaps through a read error. The chain carries TRBV4-1 and TRBJ2-7, with TRBD2 matching 7 bases. The CDR3 is made up of 14 amino acids. Germline CDR1 and CDR2: MGHRA and YSYEKL. The CDR3 reads CASCQVASGYEQYF. In nucleotides, the CDR3 is TGCGCCAGCTGCCAGGTTGCTAGCGGCTACGAGCAGTACTTC.

On this clonotype: This clone may be a read error of a much larger clone one base away. No conserved phenylalanine or tryptophan is present at the end of the CDR3, so a read error is the likely explanation. The DNA for the CDR3 is TGTGCCATCAGTGACGGAAAAGAGACCCAGTACTAC. Translation: CAISDGKETQYY. The rearrangement joins TRBV10-3 to TRBJ2-5, with D unresolved. Per germline, CDR1 ENHRY and CDR2 SYGVKD. Trimming left V 3 bases short and J 3 bases short, with 5 bases between. CDR3 length: 12 residues.

A word on this clonotype: A much larger clone sits a single nucleotide away, making a read error possible. Given the absence of the conserved phenylalanine or tryptophan at the CDR3 end, a read error is likely. V usage is TRBV6-1 and J usage is TRBJ2-5; D unresolved. Trimming shortened V by 10 bases and J by 0 bases, and 12 bases separated the two germline ends. This CDR3 spans 13 amino acids. Germline loops: CDR1 MNHNS, CDR2 SASEGT. This CDR3 reads CAKDTLYQETQYS. The CDR3 region has the DNA TGTGCCAAAGACACATTGTACCAAGAGACCCAGTACTCC.